One sample yielded the 22 T cell receptor beta chains listed below, sequenced in a study of blood T cells in healthy people across ages (dated by TCRdb to the mid-2010s). The library came from 5' RACE. The sequencer listed for this sample is Illumina HiSeq 2500. A second roughly 6 to 12 cycle PCR used a sample-barcoded 5' primer and a J-beta primer mix. The public sequencing data were trimmed at Q25 with fastp and processed into clonotypes with MiXCR by TCRdb, which kept only in-frame beta chains. Merged by CDR3 protein, the rows form single entries marked with the most common genes and DNA. The sample table holds 700,000 or so distinct CDR3 sequences, of which about 20% were seen once. The ten largest clones represent around 22% of the sample. Sequencing was carried out using blood. These receptor sequences come from a man in his 70s in good health.

The chain couples TRBV12-3 or TRBV12-4 to TRBJ2-7; 8 positions match TRBD1. This CDR3 has 15 amino acids. With 2 bases clipped from V and 1 base from J, the junction kept 4 bases outside the gene matches. The CDR3 DNA reads TGTGCCAGCAGTTTACCGGGACAGGCTTCCTACGAGCAGTACTTC. Amino acid sequence: CASSLPGQASYEQYF.

This clonotype was seen at least ten times. The chain links TRBV29-1 to TRBJ2-3, with 10 bases that match TRBD1. There are 15 residues in the CDR3. V shed 2 bases and J 5 bases; nucleotides not matched to a gene: 7. From germline, CDR1 is SQVTM and CDR2 ANQGSEA. CDR3 in amino acids: CSVERGQGFKDTQYF. The CDR3 nucleotides read TGCAGCGTTGAACGGGGACAGGGGTTCAAAGATACGCAGTATTTT.

The gene calls are TRBV12-3 or TRBV12-4 and TRBJ1-1; D gene ambiguous. V lost 10 bases, J lost 1 base, and 13 bases lay in between. This CDR3 is 13 amino acids long. The CDR3 DNA reads TGTGCCACACAGCAGATGGGGAACACTGAAGCTTTCTTT. Amino acid sequence: CATQQMGNTEAFF.

The rearrangement links TRBV6-2 or TRBV6-3 to TRBJ2-3; no clear D gene. Trimming left V 0 bases short and J 4 bases short, with 8 bases between. Looked up from germline, CDR1 is MNHEY and CDR2 is SVGEGT. The CDR3 runs 14 residues. The CDR3 DNA sequence: TGTGCCAGCAGTTACTCGAAGTGGGCAGATACGCAGTATTTT. It encodes CASSYSKWADTQYF.

V usage is TRBV29-1 and J usage is TRBJ2-4; 9 bases map to TRBD1. Germline V gene sequence: CDR1 SQVTM, CDR2 ANQGSEA. The CDR3 has 16 amino acids. Germline trimming cut 4 bases from V and 4 bases from J; bases unmatched to any gene: 11. The CDR3 reads CSVAFRGQGTKNIQYF. As DNA, the CDR3 is TGCAGCGTTGCTTTCAGGGGACAGGGAACGAAAAACATTCAGTACTTC. The whole variable domain, remainder taken from reference TRBV29-1 and TRBJ2-4, is SAVISQKPSRDICQRGTSLTIQCQVDSQVTMMFWYRQQPGQSLTLIATANQGSEATYESGFVIDKFPISRPNLTFSTLTVSNMSPEDSSIYLCSVAFRGQGTKNIQYFGAGTRLSVL.

As for this clonotype: Given a much more abundant clone one base away, this may be a read error. J is TRBJ2-1 and V is TRBV29-1, with no clear D. Germline-derived CDR1 and CDR2 are SQVTM and ANQGSEA. This CDR3 comprises 11 residues. The CDR3, as DNA: TGCAGCGTTGACAGATACAATGGGCAGTTCTTC. As protein: CSVDRYNGQFF.

This clonotype was found a few times. The chain is built from TRBV19 and TRBJ1-3; 10 bases are shared with TRBD1. Germline values: CDR1 LNHDA, CDR2 SQIVND (reference sequence). The CDR3 runs to 16 residues. The J segment lost 2 bases and the V segment lost 5 bases, leaving 6 bases of the junction unmatched. CDR3 bases: TGTGCCAGTAGTCCCCCCGACAGGGGGCCTGGAAACACCATATATTTT. The encoded protein is CASSPPDRGPGNTIYF.

This clonotype occurred a few times. In DNA, the CDR3 is TGTGCCAGCAGTTACGGCGAGGCACTACCGCAGTATTTT. Translated, it gives CASSYGEALPQYF. This chain connects TRBV6-6 to TRBJ2-3; no definite D call. The CDR3 is 13 residues long. Germline assignment: CDR1 MNHNY and CDR2 SVGAGI (reference sequence). Trimming took off 2 bases at V and 10 bases at J, with 13 bases between the two ends.

The gene calls are TRBV2 and TRBJ2-7; the D gene is possibly TRBD1 (5 bases). CDR3 length: 13 amino acids. Germline assignment: CDR1 SNHLY and CDR2 FYNNEI. Trimming stripped 6 bases from V and 6 bases from J, with 15 bases between. CDR3 coding DNA: TGTGCCAGCAGGGGCAATCTAGGGGTCGAGCAGTACGTC. This sequence encodes CASRGNLGVEQYV.

This clonotype was detected a few times. The chain recombines TRBV11-2 with TRBJ1-3; no definite D call. V lost 0 bases and J lost 3, with 9 bases in between. The CDR3 runs to 15 residues. Looked up from germline, CDR1 is SGHAT and CDR2 is FQNNGV. DNA for the CDR3: TGTGCCAGCAGCTTAGATCGAGGTGGTGGAAACACCATATATTTT. Amino acid sequence: CASSLDRGGGNTIYF.

The sample holds a few counts of this clonotype. This rearrangement joins TRBV6-1 to TRBJ2-7; D is undetermined. The ends were cut back, 7 bases at V and 1 base at J, with 11 bases in the middle. In germline, CDR1 is MNHNS, CDR2 SASEGT. The CDR3 is made up of 13 amino acids. In DNA, the CDR3 is TGTGCCAGCACTCTGACATGGTCCTACGAGCAGTACTTC. Translated: CASTLTWSYEQYF.

The chain carries TRBV2 and TRBJ2-7; TRBD2 matches 11 bases. Germline CDR1 and CDR2: SNHLY and FYNNEI. This CDR3 is 15 amino acids long. J gave up 7 bases and V 3 bases, and 8 bases lay outside the gene matches. The CDR3, as DNA: TGTGCCAGCAGTGAGGCACTAGCGGGGGAGAGGGAGCAGTACTTC. Amino acid sequence: CASSEALAGEREQYF.

This clonotype has a handful of counts. The chain couples TRBV12-3 or TRBV12-4 to TRBJ2-2, with D hard to call. Between the trimmed V and J ends, which lost 7 bases and 7 bases, there was a span of 10 bases. The CDR3 loop spans 12 amino acids. This chain's CDR3 is CASTLRGGELFF. CDR3 bases: TGTGCCAGCACCCTGCGAGGCGGGGAGCTGTTTTTT.

A word on this clonotype: This CDR3 is missing its conserved last phenylalanine or tryptophan, likely due to a read error. The CDR3: CASSLSVGYGANVLTL. DNA for the CDR3: TGCGCCAGCAGCCTCTCAGTTGGGTATGGGGCCAACGTCCTGACTCTC. J is TRBJ2-6 and V is TRBV5-1, with D hard to call. The CDR3 contains 16 residues. V was cut by 4 bases and J by 3 bases, with 14 bases left in between. The germline gives CDR1 SGHRS, CDR2 YFSETQ.

This rearrangement joins TRBV10-3 to TRBJ2-7, with 7 nucleotides matching TRBD2. Trimming removed 0 bases from V and 7 bases from J; junction bases left unmatched: 9. CDR1 and CDR2 (germline): ENHRY, SYGVKD. The CDR3 is 15 amino acids. As DNA, the CDR3 is TGTGCCATCAGTGAGTCGGCGACTAGCCCCCGGGAGCAGTACGTC. Translating it yields CAISESATSPREQYV.

This clonotype has just a few counts. The gene calls are TRBV7-9 and TRBJ2-7; 8 bases line up with TRBD1. Per the germline V gene, CDR1 is SEHNR and CDR2 is FQNEAQ (reference sequence). This CDR3 region has 15 residues. The ends lost 5 bases at V and 3 bases at J; junction bases unmatched: 9. For the CDR3, the DNA is TGTGCCAGCAGCAATATCAGGGGGCTTGACTACGAGCAGTACTTC. It encodes CASSNIRGLDYEQYF.

V usage is TRBV19 and J usage is TRBJ2-1; D is possibly TRBD2 (6 bases). CDR3 length equals 15 residues. CDR1 is LNHDA and CDR2 is SQIVND in the germline V gene (reference sequence). Between the trimmed V and J ends, which lost 4 bases and 5 bases, there was a span of 15 bases. The CDR3 DNA sequence: TGTGCCAGTAGTACCCTCTTAGGAGGGAACAATGAGCAGTTCTTC. This gives the protein CASSTLLGGNNEQFF.

The V and J genes are TRBV6-6 and TRBJ1-4; TRBD1 matches at 8 bases. The CDR3 totals 17 residues. J gave up 3 bases and V 5 bases, and 11 bases lay outside the gene matches. From germline, CDR1 is MNHNY and CDR2 SVGAGI (reference sequence). The CDR3 coding sequence is TGTGCCAGCAGTGCCTATCCAGGGGGCAAGGCTAATGAAAAACTGTTTTTT. This sequence encodes CASSAYPGGKANEKLFF.

The chain recombines TRBV20-1 with TRBJ2-5; D is perhaps TRBD1 (5 bases). Deletions cut 0 bases from V and 1 base from J, with 9 bases between. Germline lookup yields CDR1 DFQATT and CDR2 SNEGSKA (reference sequence). The CDR3 loop spans 14 amino acids. The CDR3 region has the DNA TGCAGTGCTAGAGACGGACAAATCCAAGAGACCCAGTACTTC. Its translation is CSARDGQIQETQYF.

The chain uses TRBV21-1 and TRBJ2-3. TRBV21-1 is marked as a pseudogene. The CDR3 is 16 amino acids. The CDR3 reads CASSNMVTAHTDTQYF. For the CDR3, the DNA is TGTGCCAGCAGCAACATGGTAACGGCACACACAGATACGCAGTATTTT.

The gene calls are TRBV7-9 and TRBJ1-1; D not resolved. V gave up 4 bases and J gave up 6 bases, with 18 bases separating them. The CDR3 covers 15 residues. Germline CDR1 and CDR2: SEHNR and FQNEAQ (reference sequence). Written as DNA, the CDR3 is TGTGCCAGCAGCTCAGATCGTCGCCCTCCCCCTGAAGCTTTCTTT. It encodes CASSSDRRPPPEAFF. Complete variable domain (other parts from reference TRBV7-9 and TRBJ1-1): DTGVSQNPRHKITKRGQNVTFRCDPISEHNRLYWYRQTLGQGPEFLTYFQNEAQLEKSRLLSDRFSAERPKGSFSTLEIQRTEQGDSAMYLCASSSDRRPPPEAFFGQGTRLTVV.

The V gene is TRBV4-2, the J gene TRBJ2-3; D perhaps matches TRBD2 (6 bases). The length of the CDR3 is 15 residues. Germline V gives CDR1 LGHNA, CDR2 YNFKEQ. V was pared by 1 base and J by 8 bases, with 16 bases between. CDR3 protein: CASSQGDSIRGTQYF. The CDR3 DNA follows: TGTGCCAGCAGCCAAGGGGACTCAATCCGGGGTACGCAGTATTTT.